A single sample is the source of the 26 T cell receptor beta chains below, sequenced in a study of Tregs in tolerant kidney transplant recipients (dated by TCRdb to 2018 to 2020). Transplants used related donors with nonmyeloablative bone marrow transplantation; mixed chimerism was transient in the human trials. The library was generated by the immunoSEQ multiplex PCR assay. Not all clones reach the TCRdb copy of this immuneACCESS table, which keeps in-frame sequences only. Checked studies attribute under half of the gap to unresolved V genes and leave the rest unexplained. The sample's records list approximately 30,000 clones. The ten largest clones take up 1.8% of the sample. The starting material was CD4+ T cells from blood (PBMCs), obtained 24 months after the transplant. The receptor source for this set is a human patient who received a combined kidney and bone marrow transplant. Following a transplant, a fraction of the T cells may be traceable to the graft donor.

Regarding this clone: The sequenced fragment ends 3 residues before the CDR3 boundary, so the rest is inferred from the germline J gene. The rearrangement uses TRBV7-3 and TRBJ2-3; D is ambiguous. Deletions cut 4 bases from V and 8 bases from J, with 13 bases between. The CDR3 contains 13 residues. Germline lookup yields CDR1 SGHTA and CDR2 FQGTGA. This CDR3 reads CASSSVRSGTQYF. The sequenced part of the CDR3 DNA is TGTGCCAGCAGCTCAGTCCGGTCGGGTACG.

To note about this clone: Sequencing ends 3 residues short of the CDR3 end; the germline J gene provides the rest. The J gene is TRBJ1-4, the V gene TRBV30; TRBD1 agrees at 7 bases. The CDR3 extends over 14 amino acids. V lost 3 bases to trimming and J lost 5 bases; unmatched junction nucleotides: 6. Germline V gene lookup returns CDR1 GTSNPN and CDR2 SVGIG (reference sequence). CDR3 sequence reads: CAWSPGQPNEKLFF. The DNA read from the CDR3 is TGTGCCTGGAGCCCGGGACAGCCAAATGAAAAA.

Note on this clone: The read comes to an end 3 residues before the CDR3 does, leaving the germline J gene to fill in the end. The rearrangement links TRBV30 to TRBJ1-5; unclear D gene. The CDR3 consists of 14 residues. V dropped 0 bases and J dropped 2 bases, with 8 bases sitting between them. Germline CDR1 reads GTSNPN; CDR2 reads SVGIG (reference sequence). The sequenced CDR3 bases are TGTGCCTGGAGTGTAACAGCGGGCAATCAGCCC. Amino acid sequence: CAWSVTAGNQP. The full CDR3 reads CAWSVTAGNQPQHF.

On this clone: The CDR3 is cut off 3 residues early in the read; its end comes from the germline J gene. The chain has TRBV27 and TRBJ1-5; D may be TRBD1 (5 bases). V lost 6 bases and J 4 bases, leaving 19 bases between the germline ends. Germline CDR1 MNHEY, CDR2 SMNVEV (reference sequence). This CDR3 region has 16 residues. The part of the CDR3 DNA that was read is TGTGCCAGCAGCCGGGACTCTAACCGGGGGAATCAGCCC. It yields the protein CASSRDSNRGNQP. In full, the CDR3 is CASSRDSNRGNQPQHF.

On this clone: The read gets to within 3 residues of the CDR3 end, and the germline J gene fills in the rest. The V and J genes are TRBV7-9 and TRBJ2-5; TRBD1 matches at 11 bases. The CDR3 is 15 amino acids. CDR1 SEHNR and CDR2 FQNEAQ come from the germline V gene (reference sequence). After removal of 3 bases from V and 5 bases from J, the junction contained 5 bases not matched to a gene. The CDR3 bases that were read are TGTGCCAGCAGCTTGGGACAGGGGGTTTGGGAGACC. It yields the protein CASSLGQGVWET. The CDR3 in its entirety is CASSLGQGVWETQYF. The complete variable domain, with remaining parts taken from reference TRBV7-9 and TRBJ2-5, reads DTGVSQNPRHKITKRGQNVTFRCDPISEHNRLYWYRQTLGQGPEFLTYFQNEAQLEKSRLLSDRFSAERPKGSFSTLEIQRTEQGDSAMYLCASSLGQGVWETQYFGPGTRLLVL.

Points on this clone: The read is 3 residues too short to cover the CDR3 end, so that end is filled in from the germline J gene. The chain employs TRBV7-3 and TRBJ2-3; 8 nucleotides match TRBD1. V shed 5 bases and J 6 bases; nucleotides not matched to a gene: 7. Germline V lookup: CDR1 SGHTA, CDR2 FQGTGA. This CDR3 is built from 14 residues. CDR3 in amino acids: CASSPGGPQDTQYF. The part of the CDR3 DNA that was read is TGTGCCAGCAGCCCAGGGGGCCCCCAGGATACG.

Worth noting for this clone: The sequenced fragment ends 3 residues before the CDR3 boundary, so the rest is inferred from the germline J gene. The J gene is TRBJ2-7, the V gene TRBV7-2; TRBD1 matches 9 bases. The V gene end was trimmed by 5 bases and the J gene end by 2 bases; junction bases not matched to a gene: 7. CDR1 is SGHTA, CDR2 FQGNSA, per germline. The CDR3 is 15 residues long. CDR3 DNA, as far as it was read: TGTGCCAGCAGCCCCGGGACAGGGTCTGCCTACGAG. Amino acids: CASSPGTGSAYE. The complete CDR3 protein is CASSPGTGSAYEQYF. The whole variable domain, remainder taken from reference TRBV7-2 and TRBJ2-7, is GAGVSQSPSNKVTEKGKDVELRCDPISGHTALYWYRQSLGQGLEFLIYFQGNSAPDKSGLPSDRFSAERTGGSVSTLTIQRTQQEDSAVYLCASSPGTGSAYEQYFGPGTRLTVT.

In the case of this clone: The read comes to an end 3 residues before the CDR3 does, leaving the germline J gene to fill in the end. V gene TRBV10-3 combines with J gene TRBJ2-1; 8 nucleotides agree with TRBD2. Germline lookup yields CDR1 ENHRY and CDR2 SYGVKD. V lost 4 bases and J lost 0; bases outside the gene matches: 5. CDR3 length: 16 residues. The CDR3 is CAISVLAGLSYNEQFF. The covered CDR3 bases are TGTGCCATCAGTGTTTTAGCGGGACTCTCCTACAATGAG.

Comments on this clone: The CDR3 end falls 3 residues outside the read, so it is completed with the germline J gene. The chain uses TRBV5-1 and TRBJ1-1, with a weak D call TRBD1 (6 bases). Germline V gives CDR1 SGHRS, CDR2 YFSETQ. The CDR3 totals 16 residues. With 0 bases removed from V and 2 bases from J, the gap between germline ends came to 14 bases. The CDR3 bases that were read are TGCGCCAGCAGCTTGGGACAGGCTAGGAGAAACACTGAA. It specifies CASSLGQARRNTE. The CDR3 reads in full as CASSLGQARRNTEAFF. Based on the CDR3 plus reference TRBV5-1 and TRBJ1-1, the full variable domain is KAGVTQTPRYLIKTRGQQVTLSCSPISGHRSVSWYQQTPGQGLQFLFEYFSETQRNKGNFPGRFSGRQFSNSRSEMNVSTLELGDSALYLCASSLGQARRNTEAFFGQGTRLTVV.

Note on this clone: The read terminates 3 residues ahead of where the CDR3 ends, so the germline J gene completes it. The chain carries TRBV10-1 and TRBJ2-2, with 8 positions matching TRBD1. The CDR3 runs 19 residues. The trim removed 2 bases at V and 1 base at J, leaving 12 bases unmatched. Germline V gene sequence: CDR1 WNHNN, CDR2 SYGVQD (reference sequence). CDR3 DNA (partial): TGCGCCAGCAGTGAGCCCAAACGACAGGGGAGTTGGAACACCGGGGAG. Amino acids: CASSEPKRQGSWNTGE. The full-length CDR3 reads as CASSEPKRQGSWNTGELFF.

Remarks on this clone: Sequencing ends 3 residues short of the CDR3 end; the germline J gene provides the rest. The V and J genes are TRBV29-1 and TRBJ2-6, with a weak D call TRBD1 (6 bases). The CDR3 totals 14 residues. Germline-derived CDR1 and CDR2 are SQVTM and ANQGSEA. V dropped 1 base and J dropped 4 bases, with 8 bases sitting between them. Partial CDR3 DNA: TGCAGCGTTGAAGCAGGGGCCGGGGCCAACGTC. Translating gives CSVEAGAGANV. The CDR3 reads in full as CSVEAGAGANVLTF.

Notes on this clone: The CDR3 extends 3 residues past the end of the read, so its final part is completed from the germline J gene. This chain connects TRBV7-7 to TRBJ2-2, with 8 positions matching TRBD1. The CDR3 spans 15 residues. The germline V gene has CDR1 SSHAT and CDR2 FNYEAQ (reference sequence). Trimming removed 1 base from V and 6 bases from J; junction bases left unmatched: 4. CDR3 protein: CASSLVQGGPGELFF. The sequenced part of the CDR3 DNA is TGTGCCAGCAGCTTAGTACAGGGGGGTCCCGGGGAG.

About this clone itself: A junction end diverges from the germline sequence, so it may reflect a read error. The CDR3 end lies 3 residues beyond the end of the read and is filled in from the germline J gene. This chain connects TRBV7-7 to TRBJ1-4; 10 bases agree with TRBD1. This CDR3 comprises 15 residues. The germline V gene encodes CDR1 SSHAT and CDR2 FNYEAQ (reference sequence). The CDR3 region is CASREGQGTNEKLFF. The covered CDR3 bases are TGTGCTAGCAGAGAGGGACAGGGGACTAATGAAAAA.

Points on this clone: The CDR3 end is not reached by the read, which stops 3 residues before it; the germline J gene fills it in. V gene TRBV7-2 combines with J gene TRBJ1-1, with D maybe TRBD1 (6 bases). CDR1 is SGHTA and CDR2 is FQGNSA in the germline V gene. CDR3 size: 15 residues. CDR3 protein: CASSLKGAGAGGAFF. CDR3 bases read: TGTGCCAGCAGCTTAAAAGGGGCAGGGGCTGGGGGA.

With regard to this clone: The read is 3 residues too short to cover the CDR3 end, so that end is filled in from the germline J gene. The chain recombines TRBV18 with TRBJ1-5; D uncertain. Trimming pared 1 base from V and 5 bases from J, leaving 9 bases between. CDR1 KGHSH and CDR2 LQKENI come from the germline V gene. CDR3 length: 14 amino acids. CDR3 bases read: TGTGCCAGCTCACCACAGGGTTCGGATCAGCCC. Protein product: CASSPQGSDQP. The CDR3, in full, reads CASSPQGSDQPQHF.

As to this clone: With the read ending 3 residues before the CDR3 end, the germline J gene is used to fill in that end. The rearrangement uses TRBV18 and TRBJ1-4; the match to TRBD1 covers 10 bases. This CDR3 comprises 15 residues. Germline trimming cut 3 bases from V and 2 bases from J; bases unmatched to any gene: 0. Germline V lookup: CDR1 KGHSH, CDR2 LQKENI. This CDR3 reads CASSPGQGTNEKLFF. The sequenced part of the CDR3 DNA is TGTGCCAGCTCACCGGGACAGGGGACTAATGAAAAA.

Comment on this clone: The read ends 3 residues shy of where the CDR3 ends; the end is completed using the germline J gene. The chain employs TRBV19 and TRBJ1-5; TRBD1 matches 8 bases. The CDR3 contains 17 residues. Germline V gives CDR1 LNHDA, CDR2 SQIVND (reference sequence). With 6 bases clipped from V and 2 bases from J, the junction kept 12 bases outside the gene matches. The DNA read from the CDR3 is TGTGCCAGTAGCCTTGGACAGGGAAGGTTGGGCAATCAGCCC. Its protein is CASSLGQGRLGNQP. The full-length CDR3 reads as CASSLGQGRLGNQPQHF.

Of note for this clone: The read is 3 residues too short to cover the CDR3 end, so that end is filled in from the germline J gene. This chain uses TRBV30 with TRBJ1-6; D is possibly TRBD1 (5 bases). This CDR3 contains 15 residues. The germline V and J ends were trimmed by 0 bases and 0 bases, with 6 bases remaining between them. Germline CDR1 GTSNPN, CDR2 SVGIG (reference sequence). Partial CDR3 DNA: TGTGCCTGGAGTGTAGACAGCTCCTATAATTCACCC. Translated: CAWSVDSSYNSP. The whole CDR3 is CAWSVDSSYNSPLHF.

Concerning this clone: The CDR3 end falls 3 residues outside the read, so it is completed with the germline J gene. The chain couples TRBV5-1 to TRBJ2-7; TRBD2 agrees at 9 bases. Germline assignment: CDR1 SGHRS and CDR2 YFSETQ. CDR3 length: 19 amino acids. V lost 0 bases and J lost 4; bases outside the gene matches: 17. The CDR3 DNA, read in part, is TGCGCCAGCAGCTTGGGCTGGGGCCGAGAGCGGGAGGATGTTTACGAG. This encodes CASSLGWGREREDVYE. The entire CDR3 is CASSLGWGREREDVYEQYF.

Worth noting for this clone: The DNA ends 3 residues before the CDR3 does, and the rest of the CDR3 is filled in from the germline J gene. This chain links TRBV19 with TRBJ1-1; TRBD1 matches at 7 bases. V lost 6 bases to trimming and J lost 6 bases; unmatched junction nucleotides: 4. Germline V gene data show CDR1 as LNHDA and CDR2 as SQIVND (reference sequence). The CDR3 runs to 12 residues. CDR3 protein: CASSNRGAEAFF. CDR3 bases read: TGTGCCAGTAGCAACAGGGGCGCTGAA.

Concerning this clone itself: The missing CDR3 end, 3 residues past where the read stops, is filled in from the germline J gene. The V gene is TRBV24-1, the J gene TRBJ2-3; TRBD1 agrees at 7 bases. Germline V lookup: CDR1 KGHDR, CDR2 SFDVKD. Unmatched junction bases numbered 4, after V lost 7 bases and J lost 1 base. The CDR3 length is 14 residues. The CDR3 protein is CATSGQEGTDTQYF. The covered CDR3 bases are TGTGCCACCAGCGGACAGGAGGGCACAGATACG.

As for this clone: The CDR3 goes on 3 residues after the read ends, and that part is filled in from the germline J gene. J is TRBJ2-7 and V is TRBV29-1, with TRBD1 matching 7 bases. From germline, CDR1 is SQVTM and CDR2 ANQGSEA. The V segment lost 1 base and the J segment 4 bases; nucleotides outside the gene matches: 1. The CDR3 loop spans 12 amino acids. Partial CDR3 DNA: TGCAGCGTTGAAGCAGGGGGATACGAG. Its translation: CSVEAGGYE. The CDR3, in full, reads CSVEAGGYEQYF.

In the case of this clone: Coverage ceases 3 residues before the CDR3 finishes, and the germline J gene fills in the end. The chain employs TRBV20-1 and TRBJ2-2; 7 nucleotides align to TRBD2. CDR3 length: 21 amino acids. J lost 2 bases, V lost 0 bases, and 21 bases had no gene match. Per germline, CDR1 DFQATT and CDR2 SNEGSKA (reference sequence). The sequenced part of the CDR3 DNA is TGCAGTGCTAGAGATTGGTTGGCGGGAGTAGGATCAAAAGAAAACACCGGGGAG. It specifies CSARDWLAGVGSKENTGE. The complete CDR3 reads CSARDWLAGVGSKENTGELFF.

As concerns this clone: Read data end 3 residues before the CDR3 end; the end is taken from the germline J gene. This chain uses TRBV7-9 with TRBJ2-3; possible D gene TRBD1, 6 bases. This CDR3 is 15 amino acids long. Germline lookup yields CDR1 SEHNR and CDR2 FQNEAQ (reference sequence). With 1 base removed from V and 0 bases from J, the gap between germline ends came to 8 bases. The CDR3 reads CASSLGTASTDTQYF. The covered CDR3 bases are TGTGCCAGCAGCTTAGGGACAGCTAGCACAGATACG.

CDR3 DNA, as far as it was read: TGTGCCAGCAGCTTGCGAAATAGTGAAAAA. It is translated as CASSLRNSEK. Given in full, the CDR3 is CASSLRNSEKLFF. The chain joins TRBV5-4 to TRBJ1-4; D is ambiguous. The read stops 3 residues short of the end of the CDR3; the missing end is completed from the germline J gene. The CDR3 is 13 residues long. Germline values: CDR1 SGHNT, CDR2 YYREEE (reference sequence). The V end was cut by 1 base, the J end by 7 bases, with 8 bases between. The full variable domain, in which reference TRBV5-4 and TRBJ1-4 provide the parts outside the CDR3, is ETGVTQSPTHLIKTRGQQVTLRCSSQSGHNTVSWYQQALGQGPQFIFQYYREEENGRGNFPPRFSGLQFPNYSSELNVNALELDDSALYLCASSLRNSEKLFFGSGTQLSVL.

Details on this clone: The CDR3 is cut off 3 residues early in the read; its end comes from the germline J gene. The V gene is TRBV6-2 or TRBV6-3, the J gene TRBJ2-5, with 14 bases matching TRBD2. In germline, CDR1 is MNHEY, CDR2 SVGEGT. The CDR3 is 16 amino acids. V lost 6 bases to trimming and J lost 4 bases; unmatched junction nucleotides: 7. The part of the CDR3 DNA that was read is TGTGCCAGCAGAATAGGACTAGCGGGAGGTTTAGAGACC. Its translation is CASRIGLAGGLET. The CDR3 in full is CASRIGLAGGLETQYF.